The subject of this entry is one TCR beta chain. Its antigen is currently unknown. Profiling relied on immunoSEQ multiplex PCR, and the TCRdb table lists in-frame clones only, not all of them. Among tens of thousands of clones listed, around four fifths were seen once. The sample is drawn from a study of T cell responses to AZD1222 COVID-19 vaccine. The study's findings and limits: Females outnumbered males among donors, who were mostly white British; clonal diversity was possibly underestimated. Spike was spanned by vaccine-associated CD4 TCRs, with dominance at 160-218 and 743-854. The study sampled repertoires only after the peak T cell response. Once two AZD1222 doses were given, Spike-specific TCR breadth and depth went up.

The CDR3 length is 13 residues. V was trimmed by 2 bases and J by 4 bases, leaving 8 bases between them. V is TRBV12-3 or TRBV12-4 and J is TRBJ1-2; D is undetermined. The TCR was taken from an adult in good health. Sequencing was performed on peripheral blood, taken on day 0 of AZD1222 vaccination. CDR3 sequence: CASSLRVSYGYTF. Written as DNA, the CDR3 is TGTGCCAGCAGTTTACGGGTAAGCTATGGCTACACCTTC.